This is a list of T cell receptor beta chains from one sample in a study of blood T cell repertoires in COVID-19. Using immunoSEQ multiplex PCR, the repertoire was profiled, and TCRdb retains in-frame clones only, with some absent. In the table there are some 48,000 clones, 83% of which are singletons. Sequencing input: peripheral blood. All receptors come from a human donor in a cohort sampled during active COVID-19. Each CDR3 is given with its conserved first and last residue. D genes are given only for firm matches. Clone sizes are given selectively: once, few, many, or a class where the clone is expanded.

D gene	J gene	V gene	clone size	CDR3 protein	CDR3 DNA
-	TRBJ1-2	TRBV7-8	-	CASSPRGGANPNYGYTF	TGTGCCAGCAGCCCGCGAGGGGGGGCAAATCCTAACTATGGCTACACCTTC
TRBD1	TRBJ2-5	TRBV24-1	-	CATSGGQIQETQYF	TGTGCCACCAGTGGGGGACAGATCCAAGAGACCCAGTACTTC
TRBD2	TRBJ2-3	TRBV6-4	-	CGGGAGTDTQYF	TGTGGCGGAGGAGCGGGGACAGATACGCAGTATTTT
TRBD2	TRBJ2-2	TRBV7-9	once	CASSFRASGGATNTGELFF	TGTGCCAGCAGCTTTAGGGCTAGCGGGGGGGCGACGAACACCGGGGAGCTGTTTTTT
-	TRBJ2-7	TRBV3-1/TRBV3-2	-	CASSQLYEQYF	TGTGCCAGCAGCCAACTCTACGAGCAGTACTTC
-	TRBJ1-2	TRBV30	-	CAWSLTESGGYTF	TGTGCCTGGAGCCTGACAGAATCAGGGGGCTACACCTTC
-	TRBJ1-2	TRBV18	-	CASSPEANYGYTF	TGTGCCAGCTCACCAGAGGCTAACTATGGCTACACCTTC
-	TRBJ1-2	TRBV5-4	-	CASSLAGVGNYGYTF	TGTGCCAGCAGCTTGGCAGGGGTAGGAAACTATGGCTACACCTTC
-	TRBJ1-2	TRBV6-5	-	CATWGGAGYTF	TGTGCCACCTGGGGGGGAGCTGGCTACACCTTC
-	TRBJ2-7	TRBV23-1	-	CASSQSPGTPRYEQYF	TGCGCCAGCAGTCAATCCCCCGGGACACCGCGCTACGAGCAGTACTTC
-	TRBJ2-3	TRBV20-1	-	CSASYSRLADTQYF	TGCAGTGCTAGTTATTCCCGACTAGCAGATACGCAGTATTTT
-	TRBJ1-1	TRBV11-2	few	CASSNQGRNTEAFF	TGTGCCAGCAGCAATCAGGGGCGGAACACTGAAGCTTTCTTT
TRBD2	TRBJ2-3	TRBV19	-	CASSIIGGVDTQYF	TGTGCCAGTAGTATCATCGGGGGGGTGGATACGCAGTATTTT
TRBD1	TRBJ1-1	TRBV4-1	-	CASSQDRGQGAEGSTEAFF	TGCGCCAGCAGCCAAGACCGGGGGCAGGGGGCTGAAGGAAGCACTGAAGCTTTCTTT
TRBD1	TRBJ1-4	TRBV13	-	CASSIRQGGGEKLFF	TGTGCCAGCAGCATAAGACAGGGGGGGGGTGAAAAACTGTTTTTT
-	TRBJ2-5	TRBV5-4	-	CASTPGGRTKETQYF	TGTGCCAGCACGCCCGGGGGGCGGACAAAAGAGACCCAGTACTTC
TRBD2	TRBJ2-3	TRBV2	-	CASSAGLAATQYF	TGTGCCAGCAGTGCGGGACTAGCGGCGACGCAGTATTTT
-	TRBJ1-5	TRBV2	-	CASRNGGDQPQHF	TGTGCCAGCAGAAACGGGGGGGATCAGCCCCAGCATTTT
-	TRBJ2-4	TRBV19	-	CASSIVSTGAKNIQYF	TGTGCCAGTAGTATAGTGAGTACGGGAGCCAAAAACATTCAGTACTTC
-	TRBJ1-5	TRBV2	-	CASSGGLVAQPQHF	TGTGCCAGCAGTGGGGGGCTGGTAGCTCAGCCCCAGCATTTT